The entry that follows covers one TCR beta chain sequence. The assay was immunoSEQ multiplex PCR, and TCRdb's table has in-frame clones only and misses some. The sample consists of around 480,000 clones, around 90% of them appearing once. J was trimmed by 2 bases and V by 7 bases; bases with no gene match: 8. There are 15 residues in the CDR3. Germline-derived CDR1 and CDR2 are SNHLY and FYNNEI. This record comes from a study of blood T cell repertoires in COVID-19. The receptor's source is a woman between 18 and 29 years old who had recovered from COVID-19. This rearrangement joins TRBV2 to TRBJ1-2; TRBD1 matches 9 bases. The material sequenced was PBMCs or T cells enriched from blood (not recorded which). CDR3 protein: CASNADRGLNYGYTF. DNA of the CDR3: TGTGCCAGCAACGCGGACAGGGGACTCAACTATGGCTACACCTTC.